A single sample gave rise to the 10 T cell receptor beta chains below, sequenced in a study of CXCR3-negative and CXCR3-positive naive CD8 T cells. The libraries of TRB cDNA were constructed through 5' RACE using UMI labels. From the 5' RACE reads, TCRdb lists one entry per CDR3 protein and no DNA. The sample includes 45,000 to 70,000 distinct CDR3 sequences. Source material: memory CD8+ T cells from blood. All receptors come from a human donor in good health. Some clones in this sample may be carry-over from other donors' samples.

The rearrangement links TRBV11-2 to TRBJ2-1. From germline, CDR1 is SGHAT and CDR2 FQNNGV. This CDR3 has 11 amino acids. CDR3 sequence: CASSLLVEQFF.

CDR3 sequence reads: CASSLILQGNTGELFF. The rearrangement joins TRBV5-6 to TRBJ2-2; TCRdb returns TRBD1, unconfirmable since there is no DNA. Germline assignment: CDR1 SGHDT and CDR2 YYEEEE. This CDR3 has 16 amino acids.

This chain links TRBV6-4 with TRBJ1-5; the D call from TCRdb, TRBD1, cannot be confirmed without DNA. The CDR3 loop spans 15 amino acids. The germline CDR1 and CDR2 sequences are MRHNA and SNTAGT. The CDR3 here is CASSIWGDGNQPQHF.

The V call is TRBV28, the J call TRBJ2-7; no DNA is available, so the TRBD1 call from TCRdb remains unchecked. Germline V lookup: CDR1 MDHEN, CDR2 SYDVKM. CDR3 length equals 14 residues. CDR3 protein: CASSLQGWSYEQYF.

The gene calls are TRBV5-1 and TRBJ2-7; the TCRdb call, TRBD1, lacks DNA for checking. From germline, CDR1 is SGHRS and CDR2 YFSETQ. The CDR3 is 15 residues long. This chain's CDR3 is CASSGSGTPSYEQYF.

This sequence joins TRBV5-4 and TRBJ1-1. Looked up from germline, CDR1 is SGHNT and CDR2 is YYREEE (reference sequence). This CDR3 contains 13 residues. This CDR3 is CASSLGTNTEAFF.

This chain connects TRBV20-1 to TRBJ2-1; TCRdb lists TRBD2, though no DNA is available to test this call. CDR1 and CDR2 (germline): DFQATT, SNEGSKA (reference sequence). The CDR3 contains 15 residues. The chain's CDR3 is CSASEGLAVYNEQFF.

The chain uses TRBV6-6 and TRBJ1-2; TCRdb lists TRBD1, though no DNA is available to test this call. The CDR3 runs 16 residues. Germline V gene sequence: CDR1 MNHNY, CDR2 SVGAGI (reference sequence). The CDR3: CASSYSTSGIFYGYTF.

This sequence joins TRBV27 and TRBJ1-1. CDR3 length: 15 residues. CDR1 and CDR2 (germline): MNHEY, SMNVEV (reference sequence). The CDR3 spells CASSPLEGLNTEAFF.

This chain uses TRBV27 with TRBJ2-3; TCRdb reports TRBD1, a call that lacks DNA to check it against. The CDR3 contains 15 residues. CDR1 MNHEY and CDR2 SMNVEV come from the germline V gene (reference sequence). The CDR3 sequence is CASSLLDPDTDTQYF.